Shown below are 3 T cell receptor beta chains from a single sample sequenced in a study of T cell changes during pregnancy in multiple sclerosis. Some clones are missing from TCRdb's copy, which holds only in-frame ones; the method was immunoSEQ multiplex PCR. This sample has 53,000 or so clones; 90% to 95% occur once, and the top ten carry 0.5% to 0.7%. The sample here was CD4+ T cells from peripheral blood mononuclear cells, taken in the second trimester of pregnancy. The origin of the receptors is a female donor with multiple sclerosis, enrolled in a pregnancy study.

The rearrangement links TRBV15 to TRBJ2-2; 7 bases align to TRBD2. Trimming took 3 bases from V and 6 from J; bases not matched to a gene: 4. CDR3 length: 14 residues. Germline V gene data show CDR1 as LNHNV and CDR2 as YYDKDF (reference sequence). CDR3 sequence: CATSRETSAGELFF. For the CDR3, the DNA is TGTGCCACCAGCAGGGAAACTAGCGCCGGGGAGCTGTTTTTT.

The V call is TRBV29-1, the J call TRBJ2-3; D uncertain. The CDR3 is 13 residues long. Germline V gene lookup returns CDR1 SQVTM and CDR2 ANQGSEA. The V end lost 4 bases, the J end lost 0 bases, and 8 bases lay between the germline ends. The CDR3 is CSVGRRSTDTQYF. In DNA, the CDR3 is TGCAGCGTTGGGAGACGTAGCACAGATACGCAGTATTTT.

The chain uses TRBV9 and TRBJ1-2, with a tentative D call TRBD1 (5 bases). The CDR3 is 15 amino acids. The ends were cut back, 0 bases at V and 5 bases at J, with 14 bases in the middle. Per the germline V gene, CDR1 is SGDLS and CDR2 is YYNGEE. CDR3 DNA: TGTGCCAGCAGCGTAGACTTCCGGACAAATTATGGCTACACCTTC. Encoded protein: CASSVDFRTNYGYTF.